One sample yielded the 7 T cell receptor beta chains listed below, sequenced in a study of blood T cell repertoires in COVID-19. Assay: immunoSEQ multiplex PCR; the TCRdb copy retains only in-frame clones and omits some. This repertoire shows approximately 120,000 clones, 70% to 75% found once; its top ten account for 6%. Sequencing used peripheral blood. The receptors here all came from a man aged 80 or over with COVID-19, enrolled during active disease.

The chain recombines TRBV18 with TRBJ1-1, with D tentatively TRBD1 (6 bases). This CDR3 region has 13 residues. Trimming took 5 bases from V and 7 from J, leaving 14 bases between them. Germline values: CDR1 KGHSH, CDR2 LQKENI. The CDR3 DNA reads TGTGCCAGCTCAACCCAGGACAGCCGTGAAGCTTTCTTT. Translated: CASSTQDSREAFF.

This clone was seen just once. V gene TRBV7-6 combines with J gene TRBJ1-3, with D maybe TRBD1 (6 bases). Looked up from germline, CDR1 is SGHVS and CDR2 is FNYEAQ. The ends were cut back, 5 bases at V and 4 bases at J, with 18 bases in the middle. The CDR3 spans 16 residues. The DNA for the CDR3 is TGTGCCAGCAGCCTACAGGGATCAATAGCGGGAAACACCATATATTTT. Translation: CASSLQGSIAGNTIYF.

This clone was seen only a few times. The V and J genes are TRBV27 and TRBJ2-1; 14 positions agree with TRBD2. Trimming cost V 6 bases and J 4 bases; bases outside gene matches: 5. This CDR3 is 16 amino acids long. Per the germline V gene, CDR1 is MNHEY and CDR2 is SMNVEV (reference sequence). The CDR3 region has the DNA TGTGCCAGCAGGGGACTAGCGGGGGCAAAGTACAATGAGCAGTTCTTC. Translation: CASRGLAGAKYNEQFF.

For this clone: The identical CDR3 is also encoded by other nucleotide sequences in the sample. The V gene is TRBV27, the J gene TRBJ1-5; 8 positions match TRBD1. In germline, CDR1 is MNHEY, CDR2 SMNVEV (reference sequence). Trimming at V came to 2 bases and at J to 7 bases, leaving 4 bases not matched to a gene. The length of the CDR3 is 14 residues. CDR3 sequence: CASSLTGGEQPQHF. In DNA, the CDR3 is TGTGCCAGCAGTTTAACAGGGGGTGAACAGCCCCAGCATTTT.

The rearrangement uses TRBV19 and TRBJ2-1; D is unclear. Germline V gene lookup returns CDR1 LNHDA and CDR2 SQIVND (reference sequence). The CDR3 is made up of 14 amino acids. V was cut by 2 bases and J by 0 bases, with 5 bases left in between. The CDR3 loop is CASSIPSSYNEQFF. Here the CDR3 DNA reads TGTGCCAGTAGTATACCTAGCTCCTACAATGAGCAGTTCTTC.

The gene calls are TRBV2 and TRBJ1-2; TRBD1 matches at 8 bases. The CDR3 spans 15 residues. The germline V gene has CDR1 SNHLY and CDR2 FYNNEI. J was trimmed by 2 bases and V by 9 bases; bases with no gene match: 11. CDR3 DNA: TGTGCCAGTCTCCTTAGGACAGGGCGAAACTATGGCTACACCTTC. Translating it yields CASLLRTGRNYGYTF.

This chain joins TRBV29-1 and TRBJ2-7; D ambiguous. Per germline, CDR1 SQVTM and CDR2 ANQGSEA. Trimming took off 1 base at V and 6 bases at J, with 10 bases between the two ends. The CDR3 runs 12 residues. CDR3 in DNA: TGCAGCGTTGAAGTCCGAGCCTTCGAGCAGTACTTC. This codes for CSVEVRAFEQYF.